The T cell receptor (beta chain) described here comes from a study of immune cell composition in non-small cell lung cancer. General study findings and limits: Top 10 clone scores and clonality were higher in squamous than adenocarcinoma. Squamous carcinomas (about 75%) more often had tumour-associated clones >0.5% than adenocarcinomas (33%).

TCRdb's table, derived via immunoSEQ multiplex PCR, lists solely in-frame clones and lacks some. The table includes roughly 14,000 clones, about 69% detected once. The length of the CDR3 is 18 residues. V lost 4 bases to trimming and J lost 5 bases; unmatched junction nucleotides: 16. The germline V gene has CDR1 MRHNA and CDR2 SNTAGT. As regards this clone: The antigen is unknown.

The sequencing sample was made of lung tumor tissue. The clonotype was recovered from a human donor with non-small cell lung cancer. The chain has TRBV6-4 and TRBJ2-3, with TRBD2 matching 9 bases. The CDR3 here is CASSVSASGAPEGDTQYF. The CDR3, as DNA: TGTGCCAGCAGTGTATCGGCTAGCGGGGCCCCAGAGGGAGATACGCAGTATTTT.